Each of the 8 T cell receptor beta chains below was sequenced from the same sample in a study of early T cells in non-severe SARS-CoV-2 infection. TCRdb ran MiXCR on the 5' RACE reads and lists one entry per CDR3 protein. Seen here are approximately 73,000 distinct CDR3 sequences, 10% to 15% observed once, and the top ten hold around 1.2%. What was sequenced was whole blood. Receptors originate from an adult who was a healthcare worker with PCR-confirmed SARS-CoV-2 infection or an uninfected control (not recorded which).

This clonotype was recorded a few times. The gene calls are TRBV12-3 or TRBV12-4 and TRBJ2-7, with 9 bases that match TRBD1. V was clipped by 4 bases and J by 3 bases; unmatched bases: 4. The length of the CDR3 is 14 residues. The CDR3 DNA reads TGTGCCAGCAGTTCGACAGGGGGAATCTACGAGCAGTACTTC. The encoded protein is CASSSTGGIYEQYF.

This clonotype was detected ten times or more. The chain is built from TRBV7-8 and TRBJ2-7, with 8 positions matching TRBD2. J gave up 4 bases and V 2 bases, and 4 bases lay outside the gene matches. The CDR3 spans 14 residues. Germline assignment: CDR1 SGHVS and CDR2 FQNEAQ. The CDR3 loop reads CASSLKREPYEQYF. In DNA, the CDR3 is TGTGCCAGCAGCTTAAAGCGGGAGCCATACGAGCAGTACTTC.

This clonotype was seen ten or more times. V and J are TRBV27 and TRBJ1-1; no firm D call. The V gene lost 0 bases and the J gene lost 5 bases, with 7 bases spanning the gap. This CDR3 has 13 residues. Germline-derived CDR1 and CDR2 are MNHEY and SMNVEV (reference sequence). The CDR3 DNA sequence: TGTGCCAGCAGTTTATCCCGACAAACTGAAGCTTTCTTT. Its protein product is CASSLSRQTEAFF.

This chain joins TRBV25-1 and TRBJ2-7; D is possibly TRBD1 or TRBD2 (5 bases each). The germline V and J ends were trimmed by 5 bases and 4 bases, with 21 bases remaining between them. CDR1 is MGHDK, CDR2 SYGVNS, per germline. This CDR3 is built from 16 residues. The CDR3 DNA reads TGTGCCAGCAGTTCAACTTACCGGGGACCGGGGTACGAGCAGTACTTC. Translated: CASSSTYRGPGYEQYF.

This chain links TRBV29-1 with TRBJ2-7; no firm D call. The CDR3 contains 11 residues. V shed 6 bases and J shed 0 bases, with 6 bases lying between them. The germline V gene encodes CDR1 SQVTM and CDR2 ANQGSEA. CDR3 nucleotides: TGCAGCGTCCAATCCTCCTACGAGCAGTACTTC. Its protein is CSVQSSYEQYF.

This clonotype was observed many times. The chain has TRBV20-1 and TRBJ2-7; D may be TRBD2 (5 bases). The CDR3 totals 14 residues. Germline assignment: CDR1 DFQATT and CDR2 SNEGSKA (reference sequence). The V end was cut by 5 bases, the J end by 6 bases, with 20 bases between. The CDR3 nucleotides read TGCAGTGCTCCACTAAGCGGCGTTTGGGGCGAGCAGTACTTC. It specifies CSAPLSGVWGEQYF.

This clonotype was detected ten times or more. This chain links TRBV7-9 with TRBJ2-3, with D perhaps TRBD2 (6 bases). In germline, CDR1 is SEHNR, CDR2 FQNEAQ (reference sequence). The CDR3 contains 17 residues. The ends were cut back, 3 bases at V and 1 base at J, with 17 bases in the middle. The CDR3 reads CASSFPAGHGGTDTQYF. As DNA, the CDR3 is TGTGCCAGCAGCTTTCCTGCGGGGCACGGGGGCACAGATACGCAGTATTTT.

This clonotype was counted a few times. The CDR3 nucleotides read TGTGCCAGCCAGAGGGTCCGCACTGAAGCTTTCTTT. Its translation is CASQRVRTEAFF. The J gene is TRBJ1-1, the V gene TRBV11-2, with D hard to call. V shed 8 bases and J shed 4 bases, with 11 bases lying between them. Germline lookup yields CDR1 SGHAT and CDR2 FQNNGV. This CDR3 region has 12 residues.